This TCR beta chain derives from a study of OX40 agonist ivuxolimab in advanced cancers. Study-wide context: Treatment received earlier with anti-PD-1, anti-PD-L1 or anti-CTLA-4 agents was allowed, and approximately 40% had some.

CDR1 is MNHEY, CDR2 SMNVEV, per germline (reference sequence). The CDR3 covers 16 residues. V trimming: 6 bases; J trimming: 1 base; junction bases outside the gene matches: 10. Libraries were prepared by immunoSEQ multiplex PCR; TCRdb keeps only in-frame clonotypes and omits some of them. The repertoire consists of 100,000 or so clones, with approximately 90% occurring once and the leading ten covering 0.15% to 0.2%. The study's findings and limits: Antigen specificity was not determined for the expanded peripheral T cells.

A remark on this clone: Its antigen is not identified.

The chain carries TRBV27 and TRBJ2-3, with TRBD2 identical over 7 bases. The origin of this receptor is an adult with an advanced solid tumor such as melanoma, head and neck, liver or kidney cancer. The input for sequencing was CD4+ or CD8+ T cells sorted from blood, taken in a trial of the OX40 agonist ivuxolimab. This chain's CDR3 is CASRPTGGAGTDTQYF. CDR3 nucleotide sequence: TGTGCCAGCAGGCCCACGGGGGGTGCGGGCACAGATACGCAGTATTTT.